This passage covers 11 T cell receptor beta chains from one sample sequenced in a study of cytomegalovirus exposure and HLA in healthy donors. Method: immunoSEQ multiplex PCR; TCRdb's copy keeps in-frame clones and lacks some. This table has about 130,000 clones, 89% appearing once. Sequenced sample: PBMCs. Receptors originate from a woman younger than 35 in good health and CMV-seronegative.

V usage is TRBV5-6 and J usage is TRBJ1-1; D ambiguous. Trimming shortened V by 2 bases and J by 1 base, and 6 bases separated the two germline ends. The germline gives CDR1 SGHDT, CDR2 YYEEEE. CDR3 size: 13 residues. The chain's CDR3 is CASSFRQNTEAFF. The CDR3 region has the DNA TGTGCCAGCAGCTTCAGACAGAACACTGAAGCTTTCTTT. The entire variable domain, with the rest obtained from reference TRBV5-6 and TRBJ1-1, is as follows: DAGVTQSPTHLIKTRGQQVTLRCSPKSGHDTVSWYQQALGQGPQFIFQYYEEEERQRGNFPDRFSGHQFPNYSSELNVNALLLGDSALYLCASSFRQNTEAFFGQGTRLTVV.

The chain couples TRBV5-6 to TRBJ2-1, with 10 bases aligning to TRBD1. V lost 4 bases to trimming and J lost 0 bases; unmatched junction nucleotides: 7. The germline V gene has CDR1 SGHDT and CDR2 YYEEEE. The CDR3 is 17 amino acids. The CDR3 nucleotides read TGTGCCAGCAGCCCGACAGGGGGCTCCCTCTCCTACAATGAGCAGTTCTTC. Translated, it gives CASSPTGGSLSYNEQFF.

The CDR3: CASSSLSTGELFF. The DNA of the CDR3 is TGTGCCAGCAGTTCATTGAGCACCGGGGAGCTGTTTTTT. The rearrangement joins TRBV2 to TRBJ2-2; D not resolved. CDR1 is SNHLY and CDR2 is FYNNEI in the germline V gene. This CDR3 has 13 residues. V was pared by 5 bases and J by 4 bases, with 8 bases between.

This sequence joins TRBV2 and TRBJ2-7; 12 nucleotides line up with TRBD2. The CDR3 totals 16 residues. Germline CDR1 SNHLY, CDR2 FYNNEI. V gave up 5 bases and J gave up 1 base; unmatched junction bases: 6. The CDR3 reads CASSPRLAGDSYEQYF. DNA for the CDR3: TGTGCCAGCAGTCCTCGACTAGCGGGGGATTCCTACGAGCAGTACTTC. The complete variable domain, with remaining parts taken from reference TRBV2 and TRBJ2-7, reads EPEVTQTPSHQVTQMGQEVILRCVPISNHLYFYWYRQILGQKVEFLVSFYNNEISEKSEIFDDQFSVERPDGSNFTLKIRSTKLEDSAMYFCASSPRLAGDSYEQYFGPGTRLTVT.

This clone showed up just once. In nucleotides, the CDR3 is TGTGCCAGCAGCCAAGAAAACCCAGCGGGGGCAGGGTACAATGAGCAGTTCTTC. Protein product: CASSQENPAGAGYNEQFF. The rearrangement links TRBV4-2 to TRBJ2-1, with 8 positions matching TRBD2. Germline-derived CDR1 and CDR2 are LGHNA and YNFKEQ. Losses at the gene ends were 0 bases for V and 4 bases for J; bases not matched to a gene: 11. The CDR3 covers 18 residues.

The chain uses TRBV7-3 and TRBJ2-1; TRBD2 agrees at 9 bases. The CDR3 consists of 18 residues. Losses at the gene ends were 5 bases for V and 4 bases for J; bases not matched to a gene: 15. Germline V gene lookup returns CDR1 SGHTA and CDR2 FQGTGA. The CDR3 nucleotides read TGTGCCAGCAGCCCTCATCCTTGGATAGCGGGGGCATACAATGAGCAGTTCTTC. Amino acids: CASSPHPWIAGAYNEQFF.

The CDR3 DNA reads TGTGCCATCGCCGTTCAGGGGGCCAACGTCCTGACTTTC. Translating it yields CAIAVQGANVLTF. This chain uses TRBV6-6 with TRBJ2-6; D is uncertain. The germline V gene has CDR1 MNHNY and CDR2 SVGAGI (reference sequence). CDR3 size: 13 residues. V lost 10 bases to trimming and J lost 4 bases, with 11 bases between them.

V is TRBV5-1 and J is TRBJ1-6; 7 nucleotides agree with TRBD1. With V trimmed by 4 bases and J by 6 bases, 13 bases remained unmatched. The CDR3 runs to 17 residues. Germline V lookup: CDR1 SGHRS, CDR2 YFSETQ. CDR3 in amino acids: CASSPQPDGTANSPLHF. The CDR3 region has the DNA TGCGCCAGCAGCCCACAGCCCGACGGGACAGCTAATTCACCCCTCCACTTT.

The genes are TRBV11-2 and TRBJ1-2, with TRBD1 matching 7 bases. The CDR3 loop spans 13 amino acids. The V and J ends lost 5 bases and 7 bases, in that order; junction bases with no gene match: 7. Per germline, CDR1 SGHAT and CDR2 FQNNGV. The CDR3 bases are TGTGCCAGCAGCCTTACTACAGGGGTTGGCTACACCTTC. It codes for CASSLTTGVGYTF.

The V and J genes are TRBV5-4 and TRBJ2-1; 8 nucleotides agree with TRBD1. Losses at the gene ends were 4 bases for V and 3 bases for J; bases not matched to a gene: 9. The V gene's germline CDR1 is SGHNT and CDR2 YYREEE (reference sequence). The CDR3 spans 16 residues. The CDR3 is CASSLGQGRSYNEQFF. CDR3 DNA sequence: TGTGCCAGCAGCCTCGGACAGGGTAGGAGCTACAATGAGCAGTTCTTC.

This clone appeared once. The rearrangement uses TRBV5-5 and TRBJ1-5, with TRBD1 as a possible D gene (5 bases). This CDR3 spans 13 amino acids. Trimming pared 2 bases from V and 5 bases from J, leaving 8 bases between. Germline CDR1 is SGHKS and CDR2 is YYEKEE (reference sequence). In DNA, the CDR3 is TGTGCCAGCAGCTTACAGGTAGATCAGCCCCAGCATTTT. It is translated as CASSLQVDQPQHF. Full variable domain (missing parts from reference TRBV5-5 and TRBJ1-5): DAGVTQSPTHLIKTRGQQVTLRCSPISGHKSVSWYQQVLGQGPQFIFQYYEKEERGRGNFPDRFSARQFPNYSSELNVNALLLGDSALYLCASSLQVDQPQHFGDGTRLSIL.